This T cell receptor beta chain is drawn from a study of low-dose radiotherapy and immunotherapy resistance in tumors. Overall study: A total of 13 Gy over 26 weeks was given to Cohort 2 as 1 Gy per fraction every two weeks. Each patient took aspirin at a dose of 300 mg by mouth once daily over the course of four cycles, with dosing beginning on cycle 1 day 1.

Many counts were recorded for this clonotype. V lost 4 bases, J lost 4 bases, and 13 bases lay in between. CDR1 and CDR2 from the germline V gene are LNHDA and SQIVND (reference sequence). The CDR3 spans 14 residues. Described time point: before trial treatment. Both TCRalpha and TCRbeta chains were reverse transcribed with V-gene-specific primers. Using a constant-region primer together with a V-primer adapter, TCRs were subjected to about 18 PCR cycles of amplification. mRNA, after isolation, was amplified by in vitro transcription. Via MiXCR, TCRdb re-called the reads, giving one row per CDR3 protein. The table records tens of thousands of distinct CDR3 sequences, 18% of them present only once.

The chain carries TRBV19 and TRBJ1-2; D gene unclear. The sequencing here drew on PBMCs, taken before treatment. This sequence was found in a male donor with prostate cancer. CDR3 nucleotides: TGTGCCAGTAGTAGGGAGGAGGGAACCTATGGCTACACCTTC. This gives the protein CASSREEGTYGYTF.